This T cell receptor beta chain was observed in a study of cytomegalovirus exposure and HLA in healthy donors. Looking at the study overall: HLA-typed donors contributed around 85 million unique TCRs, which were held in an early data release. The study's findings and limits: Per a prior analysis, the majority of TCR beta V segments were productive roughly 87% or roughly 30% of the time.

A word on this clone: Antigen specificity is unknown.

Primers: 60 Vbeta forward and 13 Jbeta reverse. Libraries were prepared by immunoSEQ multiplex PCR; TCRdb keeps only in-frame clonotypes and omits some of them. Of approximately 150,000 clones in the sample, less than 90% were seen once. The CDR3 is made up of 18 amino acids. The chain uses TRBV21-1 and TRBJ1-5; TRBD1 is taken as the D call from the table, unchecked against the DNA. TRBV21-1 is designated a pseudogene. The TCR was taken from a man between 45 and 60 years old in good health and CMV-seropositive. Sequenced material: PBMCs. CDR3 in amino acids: CASSAPDRVFGSNQPQHF. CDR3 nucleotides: TGTGCCAGCAGCGCACCTGACAGGGTTTTTGGGAGCAATCAGCCCCAGCATTTT.